A selection of T cell receptor beta chains follows, all from one sample in a study of tumor-infiltrating lymphocytes in primary liver carcinoma. TCRdb redid the calling of the multiplex PCR reads with MiXCR, one entry per CDR3 protein. The table includes fewer than 350,000 distinct CDR3 sequences, less than 65% detected once. The sequenced sample consisted of peripheral blood. These receptors all come from a man aged 40-49 years with primary liver carcinoma and hepatitis B virus infection. CDR3s include the opening cysteine and the closing phenylalanine or tryptophan. The D gene is left open where the match is weak. Clone size is shown for a subset of rows, as once, few, many or a class of expanded clone.

TRBJ2-3 | TRBD2 | TRBV5-4 | . | TGTGCCAGCAGCTTGGATGGGGGAGGGGTCAAAGATACGCAGTATTTT | CASSLDGGGVKDTQYF
TRBJ2-5 | TRBD1 | TRBV6-6 | many | TGTGCCAGCAGTTACTCGCGGGACAGGCATTGGGAGACCCAGTACTTC | CASSYSRDRHWETQYF
TRBJ2-5 | TRBD2 | TRBV4-3 | . | TGCGCCAGCAGCCAAGGACTAGCGGGAGGGAAAGAGACCCATTACTTC | CASSQGLAGGKETHYF
TRBJ2-3 | . | TRBV11-2 | . | TGTGTCAGCACCTTAGAGGACCCCAGTACGCAGTATTTT | CVSTLEDPSTQYF
TRBJ2-3 | TRBD2 | TRBV4-2 | . | TGTGCCAGCAGGCAAGGGGAGGGAGGCCAAGATACGCAGTATTTT | CASRQGEGGQDTQYF
TRBJ2-1 | TRBD1 | TRBV11-2 | many | TGTGCCAGCAGCTTGAATGGACAGGGGGCAAACTACAATGAGCAGTTCTTC | CASSLNGQGANYNEQFF
TRBJ2-3 | . | TRBV19 | few | TGTGCCAGTAAAAGGCCCGATCGGAGTACGCAGTATTTT | CASKRPDRSTQYF
TRBJ2-7 | . | TRBV16 | . | TGTGCCAGCAGCCAATCGGGTGACGAGCAGTACTTC | CASSQSGDEQYF
TRBJ1-1 | . | TRBV11-2 | once | TGTGCCAGGAGCGCGGACAGTAAAAACATTGAAGCTTTCTTT | CARSADSKNIEAFF
TRBJ2-3 | TRBD2 | TRBV30 | few | TGTGCCTGGAGTGTAAGCCTAGCGGGAGGAGGCACGCAGTATTTT | CAWSVSLAGGGTQYF
TRBJ2-1 | . | TRBV25-1 | . | TGTGCCAGCAGTGAATGGGGTAGCGAGATCTACAATGAGCAGTTCTTC | CASSEWGSEIYNEQFF
TRBJ1-5 | . | TRBV11-2 | once | TGTGTCAGCAGCTTAGAGTGGTACAGCAACCAGCCCCAGCATTTT | CVSSLEWYSNQPQHF
TRBJ2-1 | TRBD2 | TRBV29-1 | . | TGCAGCGTCGAAGGGACTAGCGGGACCTCCTGCAATGAGCAGTTCTTC | CSVEGTSGTSCNEQFF
TRBJ2-5 | TRBD2 | TRBV4-1 | . | TGCGCCAGCAGCCAAGCCCGACTAGCGGTAGGTGAGGAGACCCAGTACTTC | CASSQARLAVGEETQYF
TRBJ2-7 | . | TRBV12-3/TRBV12-4 | . | TGTGCCAGCAGCATTGGGGCTAGCTACGAGCAGTACTTC | CASSIGASYEQYF
TRBJ2-7 | . | TRBV7-9 | . | TGTGCCGGCGGAGACGAGCAGTACTTC | CAGGDEQYF
TRBJ2-3 | . | TRBV5-4 | . | TGTGTCAGCAGCAGTGGCACAAGCACAGATACGCAGTATTTT | CVSSSGTSTDTQYF
TRBJ2-3 | . | TRBV11-3 | . | TGTGCCAACAGCTTAGACAGTGGGGGTATAACAGATACGCAGTATTTT | CANSLDSGGITDTQYF
TRBJ2-3 | . | TRBV4-3 | many | TGCGCCAGCAGCCAAGATGGGGGCGGGGTGGCGGCAGATACGCAGTATTTT | CASSQDGGGVAADTQYF
TRBJ2-7 | . | TRBV5-4 | . | TGTGCCAGCAGCTATGGAGGCATGGGATCGTACGAGCAGTACTTC | CASSYGGMGSYEQYF
TRBJ2-7 | . | TRBV5-6 | . | TGTGCCAGCAGCCCCAGGGGATTCAATCGATACGAGCAGTACTTC | CASSPRGFNRYEQYF
TRBJ1-2 | TRBD1 | TRBV4-1 | . | TGCGCTAGCAGCCAATCGGGACAGAATAACTATGGCTACATCTTC | CASSQSGQNNYGYIF
TRBJ1-2 | TRBD1 | TRBV5-1 | . | TGCGCCAGCCGAAGACAGGGGACTGATGGCTACGCCTTC | CASRRQGTDGYAF
TRBJ2-3 | TRBD2 | TRBV29-1 | many | TGCAGCTCCTACGGACTAGGATTGATGGATACGCAGTATTTT | CSSYGLGLMDTQYF
TRBJ1-2 | . | TRBV11-2 | . | TGTGTCAGGAGAGCTGGCCCGTCGCCTGCGGGCTACACCTTC | CVRRAGPSPAGYTF
TRBJ2-7 | . | TRBV10-3 | once | TGTGCCATCAGTGGCAAAAGTGGGGGAACCTACGTGCAGTACTTC | CAISGKSGGTYVQYF
TRBJ2-2 | TRBD1 | TRBV6-5 | many | TGTGCCAGCAGTTACACCGGACAGGGGAGGGGCCCTAAGCTGTTTTTT | CASSYTGQGRGPKLFF
TRBJ2-2 | TRBD2 | TRBV2 | . | TGTGCCAGCAGTGAACGTACTAGCGGAATCACCGGGGAGCTGTTTTTT | CASSERTSGITGELFF
TRBJ2-1 | . | TRBV11-2 | . | TGTTCCAGCAACTTAGTTTTCCGAACATCCTACAATGAGCAGTTCTTC | CSSNLVFRTSYNEQFF
TRBJ2-1 | TRBD1 | TRBV4-3 | . | TGCGCCAGCAGCCAAGAAAGGGTGGCAGGGGGCGGCTTTGGGAATGAGCAGTTCTTC | CASSQERVAGGGFGNEQFF
TRBJ2-4 | . | TRBV6-5 | many | TGTGCCAGCAGGCCCGGACAATCGGGGAAAAACATTCAGTACTTC | CASRPGQSGKNIQYF
TRBJ1-1 | . | TRBV5-6 | few | TGTGCCAGCAGCTTGGGAACAGGGTCAAACACTGAAGCTTTCTTT | CASSLGTGSNTEAFF
TRBJ2-7 | TRBD1 | TRBV7-9 | . | TGTGCCAGCAGCCGAGACAGGGGGGGGTACGAGCAGTACTTC | CASSRDRGGYEQYF
TRBJ2-5 | . | TRBV6-2/TRBV6-3 | many | TGTGCCAGCAGTTACGCTGGGGGGCTTGAGACCCAGTACTTC | CASSYAGGLETQYF
TRBJ2-2 | . | TRBV6-1 | . | TGTGCCAGCAGTGAGGTGGCATTGGCCGGGGAGCTGTTTTTT | CASSEVALAGELFF
TRBJ1-2 | . | TRBV6-1 | many | TGTGCCAGCAGTGATAATGGCAGGCCTCTCTATGGCTACACCTTC | CASSDNGRPLYGYTF
TRBJ2-7 | . | TRBV7-9 | once | TGTGCCAGCATCTTAGGCTACCTGGAGAGTTACGAGCAGTACTTT | CASILGYLESYEQYF
TRBJ2-1 | TRBD2 | TRBV29-1 | many | TGCAGCGTTGAAGCTAGCGGGAACACCTACAATGAGCAGTTCTTC | CSVEASGNTYNEQFF
TRBJ2-7 | TRBD1 | TRBV28 | . | TGTGCCAGCAGGGTACAGGGGAACTACGAGCAGTACTTC | CASRVQGNYEQYF
TRBJ2-5 | TRBD1 | TRBV6-5 | . | TGTGCCAGCAGGATAGGACAGGGATGGGGAGAGACCCAGTACTTC | CASRIGQGWGETQYF
TRBJ2-7 | TRBD1 | TRBV6-1 | few | TGTGCCAGCAGACATGCCCGGGACAGTGCTGGGGTGGGCTCCTACGAGCAGTACTTC | CASRHARDSAGVGSYEQYF
TRBJ2-3 | TRBD2 | TRBV5-4 | . | TGTGCCATCAGCGCTAGCGGGAGTAACGCAGAAACGCAGTATTTT | CAISASGSNAETQYF
TRBJ2-3 | . | TRBV10-3 | . | TGTGCCGTCAGTGAGTCAGTAGGCACAGATACGCAGTATTTT | CAVSESVGTDTQYF
TRBJ2-2 | TRBD1 | TRBV12-3/TRBV12-4 | few | TGTGCCAGCAGTGCAGGACAGGGAAGGTCCGGGGAGCTGTTTTTT | CASSAGQGRSGELFF
TRBJ2-3 | . | TRBV11-2 | . | TGTGCCAGCAGCTTAGAACACAGACTAACGACCACAGATACGCAGTATTTT | CASSLEHRLTTTDTQYF
TRBJ1-2 | . | TRBV5-4 | . | TGTGCCAGCAGCTTGGCCGGAGTTCTTAACTATGGCTACACCTTC | CASSLAGVLNYGYTF
TRBJ1-1 | TRBD1 | TRBV5-4 | . | TGTGCCAGCAGGCACGGGGACAGGGAGAGAACTGAAGCTTTCTTT | CASRHGDRERTEAFF
TRBJ2-7 | TRBD2 | TRBV5-5 | . | TGTGCCAGCAAGAGGTTGTTGGGGAGGGATTACGAGCAGTACTTC | CASKRLLGRDYEQYF
TRBJ2-1 | TRBD2 | TRBV6-5 | . | TGTGCCAGCATCCCGCGGGAGGGCCATAGGAATGAGCAGTTCTTC | CASIPREGHRNEQFF
TRBJ2-1 | TRBD2 | TRBV11-1 | once | TGTGCCAGCAGCTTTACCTATTATGCTAGCGGGGGGGGCGGGGATGAGCAGTTCTTC | CASSFTYYASGGGGDEQFF
TRBJ2-7 | . | TRBV11-1 | . | TGTGCCAGCAACACCAGGGCCTCCTCCTGCGGGCAGTACTTC | CASNTRASSCGQYF
TRBJ2-1 | . | TRBV28 | . | TGTGCCAGCGGCTCAGGGTCGGGCTCCTACAATGGGCAGTTCTTC | CASGSGSGSYNGQFF
TRBJ2-1 | TRBD2 | TRBV6-6 | few | TGTGCCAGCAGTTACCTGGGACTAGCGGGAGAAGGGGGTCCAACCTACAATGAGCAGTTCTTC | CASSYLGLAGEGGPTYNEQFF
TRBJ1-5 | . | TRBV5-5 | . | TGTGCCAGCAGCGAAATGGGTGATCAGCCCCAGCATTTT | CASSEMGDQPQHF
TRBJ2-1 | . | TRBV29-1 | . | TGCAGCGTTAGAAAGTCGTCCTCCTACGAGCAGTTCTTC | CSVRKSSSYEQFF
TRBJ1-3 | . | TRBV5-1 | . | TGCGCCAGCAGCTTGGACGGGGGAGACGGAAACACCATATATTTT | CASSLDGGDGNTIYF
TRBJ2-7 | TRBD2 | TRBV5-6 | . | TGTGCCAGCAGCTTGGCTAGCGGGACCACCTACGAGCAGTACTTC | CASSLASGTTYEQYF
TRBJ2-3 | . | TRBV5-4 | . | TGTGCCAGCAGTATTCCCGGGGGAGGTTTTTCAGATACGCAGTATTTT | CASSIPGGGFSDTQYF
TRBJ2-1 | TRBD2 | TRBV11-2 | . | TGTGCCAGCAGCATAGTAGGGACTAGCGGCTTCAATGAGCAGTTCTTC | CASSIVGTSGFNEQFF